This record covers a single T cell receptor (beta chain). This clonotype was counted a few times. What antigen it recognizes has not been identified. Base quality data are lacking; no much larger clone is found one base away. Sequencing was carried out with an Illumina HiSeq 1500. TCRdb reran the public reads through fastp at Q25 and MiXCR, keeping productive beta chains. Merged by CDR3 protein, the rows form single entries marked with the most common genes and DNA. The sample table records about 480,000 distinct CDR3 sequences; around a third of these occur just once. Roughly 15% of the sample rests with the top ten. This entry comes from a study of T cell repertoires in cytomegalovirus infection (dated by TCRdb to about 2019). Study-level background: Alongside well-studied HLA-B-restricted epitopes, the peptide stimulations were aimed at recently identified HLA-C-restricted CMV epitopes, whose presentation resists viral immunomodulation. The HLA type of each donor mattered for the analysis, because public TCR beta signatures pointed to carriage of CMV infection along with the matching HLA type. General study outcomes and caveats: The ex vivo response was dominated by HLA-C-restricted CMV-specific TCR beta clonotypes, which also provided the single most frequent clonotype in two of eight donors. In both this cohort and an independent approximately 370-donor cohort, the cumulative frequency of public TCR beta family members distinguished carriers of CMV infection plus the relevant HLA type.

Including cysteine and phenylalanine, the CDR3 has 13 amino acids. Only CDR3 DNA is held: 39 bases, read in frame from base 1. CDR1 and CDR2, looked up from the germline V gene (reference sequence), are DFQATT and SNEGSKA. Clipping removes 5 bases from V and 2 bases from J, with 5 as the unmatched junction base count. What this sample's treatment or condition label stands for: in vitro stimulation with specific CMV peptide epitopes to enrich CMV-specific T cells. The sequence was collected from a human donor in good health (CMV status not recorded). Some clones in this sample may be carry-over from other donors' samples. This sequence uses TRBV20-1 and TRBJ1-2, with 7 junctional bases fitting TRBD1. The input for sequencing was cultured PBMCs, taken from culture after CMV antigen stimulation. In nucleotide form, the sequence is TGCAGTGCTTCACAGGGACAGAACTATGGCTACACCTTC. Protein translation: CSASQGQNYGYTF.